The 9 T cell receptor beta chains below come from one sample, sequenced in a study of T cell repertoires in cytomegalovirus infection. TCRdb called the reads again in MiXCR, with one record for every CDR3 protein. The sample lists around 450,000 distinct CDR3 sequences; about 33% were seen once. Sequenced: PBMCs. These receptor sequences come from a human donor in good health (CMV status not recorded). Some clones in this sample may be carry-over from other donors' samples.

This clonotype has ten or more counts. V is TRBV28 and J is TRBJ1-1; TRBD1 might be the D (6 bases). CDR1 and CDR2 from the germline V gene are MDHEN and SYDVKM. This CDR3 has 13 residues. The V end lost 6 bases, the J end lost 1 base, and 9 bases lay between the germline ends. The CDR3 region is CASRETGNTEAFF. CDR3 nucleotides: TGTGCCAGCAGGGAGACAGGGAACACTGAAGCTTTCTTT.

This clonotype showed up many times. V and J are TRBV7-2 and TRBJ1-1, with D hard to call. This CDR3 is built from 17 residues. Germline loops: CDR1 SGHTA, CDR2 FQGNSA. The V end lost 4 bases, the J end lost 0 bases, and 18 bases lay between the germline ends. In nucleotides, the CDR3 is TGTGCCAGCAGCTCCGGGGAGAGGCCTTTCATGAACACTGAAGCTTTCTTT. As protein: CASSSGERPFMNTEAFF. Looking up the rest from reference TRBV7-2 and TRBJ1-1 gives the full variable domain: GAGVSQSPSNKVTEKGKDVELRCDPISGHTALYWYRQSLGQGLEFLIYFQGNSAPDKSGLPSDRFSAERTGGSVSTLTIQRTQQEDSAVYLCASSSGERPFMNTEAFFGQGTRLTVV.

On this clonotype: A read error is possible here, since a much larger clone lies one base away. The chain links TRBV28 to TRBJ2-5, with 10 bases lining up with TRBD2. CDR1 MDHEN and CDR2 SYDVKM come from the germline V gene. V was clipped by 6 bases and J by 1 base; unmatched bases: 8. This CDR3 is built from 16 residues. This chain's CDR3 is CASRRGTSVSQETQYF. The DNA for the CDR3 is TGTGCCAGCAGGAGAGGGACTAGCGTATCCCAAGAGACCCAGTACTTC.

This clonotype has more than one count but fewer than ten. CDR3 residues: CASSPGQDEAFF. For the CDR3, the DNA is TGTGCCAGCAGCCCCGGGCAGGATGAAGCTTTCTTT. This chain connects TRBV7-9 to TRBJ1-1; no clear D gene. The germline V and J ends were trimmed by 5 bases and 7 bases, with 11 bases remaining between them. CDR1 and CDR2 (germline): SEHNR, FQNEAQ (reference sequence). This CDR3 contains 12 residues. Using reference TRBV7-9 and TRBJ1-1 for the parts outside the CDR3, the full variable domain is DTGVSQNPRHKITKRGQNVTFRCDPISEHNRLYWYRQTLGQGPEFLTYFQNEAQLEKSRLLSDRFSAERPKGSFSTLEIQRTEQGDSAMYLCASSPGQDEAFFGQGTRLTVV.

There are a few counts of this clonotype. J is TRBJ2-3 and V is TRBV7-2; the D is unclear. Trimming cost V 4 bases and J 2 bases, with 13 bases left between them. The CDR3 sequence is 15 residues long. The germline gives CDR1 SGHTA, CDR2 FQGNSA. In nucleotides, the CDR3 is TGTGCCAGCAGCTCCCTACTTGGGAACACAGATACGCAGTATTTT. Protein sequence: CASSSLLGNTDTQYF. Using reference TRBV7-2 and TRBJ2-3 for the parts outside the CDR3, the full variable domain is GAGVSQSPSNKVTEKGKDVELRCDPISGHTALYWYRQSLGQGLEFLIYFQGNSAPDKSGLPSDRFSAERTGGSVSTLTIQRTQQEDSAVYLCASSSLLGNTDTQYFGPGTRLTVL.

This chain connects TRBV7-2 to TRBJ2-7; no definite D call. V lost 8 bases and J lost 4, with 15 bases in between. CDR3 size: 13 residues. Germline assignment: CDR1 SGHTA and CDR2 FQGNSA. The DNA of the CDR3 is TGTGCCAGCGGTCGGGCGGTGACTTACGAGCAGTACTTC. Its protein product is CASGRAVTYEQYF.

There are a few counts of this clonotype. This chain joins TRBV15 and TRBJ1-1, with 7 bases fitting TRBD1. With V trimmed by 4 bases and J by 2 bases, 4 bases remained unmatched. Germline V gives CDR1 LNHNV, CDR2 YYDKDF (reference sequence). The CDR3 spans 14 residues. The CDR3 reads CATSTGTDNTEAFF. CDR3 in DNA: TGTGCCACCAGCACCGGGACAGATAACACTGAAGCTTTCTTT.

This clonotype showed up many times. The rearrangement uses TRBV4-1 and TRBJ1-1; TRBD1 is a possible D gene (6 bases). CDR3 size: 15 residues. Per the germline V gene, CDR1 is MGHRA and CDR2 is YSYEKL. The germline V and J ends were trimmed by 2 bases and 2 bases, with 12 bases remaining between them. The CDR3 region is CASSQIGQPNTEAFF. Written as DNA, the CDR3 is TGCGCCAGCAGCCAAATCGGACAGCCCAACACTGAAGCTTTCTTT.

The J gene is TRBJ2-3, the V gene TRBV7-6; D not certain. The CDR3 runs 16 residues. Germline V gene lookup returns CDR1 SGHVS and CDR2 FNYEAQ. Trimming pared 1 base from V and 6 bases from J, leaving 17 bases between. The CDR3: CASSLVTGSFFDTQYF. The DNA for the CDR3 is TGTGCCAGCAGCTTAGTCACCGGGTCCTTTTTCGATACGCAGTATTTT.